This T cell receptor beta chain is from a study of vaccination and CD4 T cells after COVID-19 (dated by TCRdb to 2021 to 2024). Some background on the complete study: SARS-CoV-2 positivity had been established in the convalescent patients by nasal swab PCR, and mild disease was recorded in about 9 of these patients and severe disease in one. The convalescent cohort comprised six males and four females, including two Hispanic individuals, seven Caucasians, two Asians and one multiracial person. As controls, cultures received a CEFX viral epitope pool (the positive control), an HIV-1 Nef peptide pool (the negative control), or no peptide at all. Overlapping spike peptide pools from SARS-CoV-2 and from the common cold coronaviruses HCoV-NL63, HCoV-OC43 and HCoV-229E were used as culture stimuli. Post-COVID blood samples from convalescent patients were collected a median of roughly 100 days after diagnosis, with a range of 35 to 161 days. Post-vaccine blood samples were collected a median of approximately 68 days after the second vaccine dose, ranging from roughly 12 to 241 days. In nine to eleven COVID-19 convalescent patients and a few infection-naive healthy vaccine recipients, researchers compared the spike-specific CD4+ TCR repertoire from before mRNA vaccination with the repertoire from after. Participants received two doses of either the Pfizer-BioNTech BNT162b2 vaccine (n=8) or the Moderna mRNA-1273 vaccine (n=2). Study-level results and caveats: Nearly all vaccine-specific clones in convalescent patients (304 of 307) were mono-reactive for SARS-CoV-2 spike rather than cross-reactive with common cold coronaviruses. Relatively few convalescent patients were included in the study, and early timepoints after natural infection were not analyzed. Although the median number of SARS-CoV-2-reactive clonotypes went up from roughly 19 after infection to 30 to 45 after vaccination, the increase was not significant. Among the post-vaccine SARS-CoV-2-reactive clones in convalescent patients, a median around 85% showed up only after vaccination, which suggests vaccine-specific priming.

Remarks on this clonotype: The antigen it recognizes is unknown. An end of the junction does not agree with germline; a read error may underlie this.

The method was PCR. DNA from cultured CD4+ T cells was subjected to TCR sequencing with the Oncomine TCR Beta short-read assay at the Johns Hopkins FTIC core. The QIAamp micro DNA kit was used to extract genomic DNA from the cultured CD4+ T cells. Oncomine TCR Beta libraries from cultured CD4+ T cells were pooled using unique dual indexes and sequenced on an Illumina iSeq 100. On the authors' methods: Non-productive sequences were filtered out, and CDR3s that did not start with C, did not end with F or W, or were shorter than 7 amino acids were discarded. The MANAFEST web application was used to identify antigen-specific clonotypes by comparing peptide-stimulated wells against reference wells and other culture wells. Positive clones required FDR below 0.05, an odds ratio above 5, and productive frequency above 0.1% in at least two of three replicate wells. Clonotypes that were significantly expanded in both SARS-CoV-2 spike wells and at least one common cold coronavirus spike condition were defined as cross-reactive. Levenshtein distances (stringdist) and unrooted phylogenetic trees (ape) in R version 3.6.1 were used to assess CDR3 homology. In TCRdb, the public reads were trimmed at Q25 with fastp and aligned with MiXCR, with productive beta chains retained. Duplicate CDR3 protein sequences are folded into a single record with the most common DNA and genes. V and J calls and clone size were set by TCRdb, not the authors. The table for this sample lists 9,500 to 15,000 distinct CDR3 sequences; 60% of them were counted only once. The top ten hold 22% of the sample.

The treatment or condition label for this specimen denotes: roughly ten-day PBMC culture with coronavirus spike peptide pools or control peptides (ViraFEST assay). The ViraFEST assay, used in the study, expanded antigen-specific T cells with peptide pools and then identified the expanded clonotypes through TCR sequencing. The convalescent patients' positive SARS-CoV-2 PCR tests were from March to December 2020, which was before the Alpha, Beta and Delta variants emerged in the United States. PBMCs were cultured at fewer than 2.5 million per well in IMDM supplemented with approximately 5.3% human AB serum and about 9.5 IU/ml IL-2, with around 10 ug/ml peptide pools added. On days 3 and 7, half of the culture medium was replaced with fresh IL-2-containing medium. After approximately eleven days of culture, CD4+ T cells were isolated by negative selection with the EasySep CD4+ T cell isolation kit. Ficoll-Paque Plus gradient centrifugation was used to isolate PBMCs from whole blood, and the isolated PBMCs were then either used fresh or cryopreserved at -140C. Triplicate wells were generally used for each culture condition.

The receptor's source is a human donor who had recovered from COVID-19. Source material: CD4+ T cells from blood, cultured in vitro.

The CDR3 reads as follows: CASSRLAGGPYSEDTQYF. In nucleotides, the sequence is TGTGCCAGCAGTCGACTAGCGGGAGGGCCATACTCCGAAGATACCCAGTACTTC. The rearrangement combines TRBV6-1 with TRBJ2-5; TRBD2 matches 14 bases in the middle. The CDR3 holds 18 amino acids from the cysteine to the phenylalanine. CDR3 DNA only is kept here, 54 bases in frame from base 1. The germline V gene specifies MNHNS as CDR1 and SASEGT as CDR2.